A selection of T cell receptor beta chains follows, all from one sample in a study of blood T cells in healthy people across ages. A single record per CDR3 protein comes from TCRdb applying MiXCR to the 5' RACE reads. The sample includes hundreds of thousands of distinct CDR3 sequences, about 42% of them seen just once. The sequenced sample consisted of blood. These receptors all stem from a man aged 60-69 years in good health. Both conserved end residues are part of each CDR3.

TRBV28 | CASLLAGGPGGNEQFF
TRBV7-6 | CASSALRGVDEKLFF
TRBV5-6 | CASSPGDRRKQETQYF
TRBV4-1 | CASSQGGVYGQPQHF
TRBV20-1 | CSAVSGTHYNEQFF
TRBV10-3 | CAISANLGAEAFF
TRBV27 | CASSPEPVPYEQYF
TRBV4-3 | CASSQGQPGEGTEKLFF
TRBV7-2 | CASSLRGGNSYNEQFF
TRBV27 | CASLGRGNEQYF
TRBV12-3/TRBV12-4 | CASSVNTGRDTQYF
TRBV24-1 | CATSDPGTSFETQYF
TRBV7-2 | CASSLSGGRNIQYF
TRBV11-2 | CASSLEDSQETQYF
TRBV3-1 | CASSQRGQGASTDTQYF
TRBV4-1 | CASSQESDYNEQFF
TRBV12-3/TRBV12-4 | CASSLGTGGPGYTF
TRBV5-1 | CASSLIAGEHYNEQFF
TRBV15 | CATSRTSLNSDYTF
TRBV20-1 | CSARLGGYYEQYF
TRBV7-2 | CASSRQGHGELFF
TRBV3-1 | CASSQDPGVQPQHF
TRBV2 | CASRRLNTEAFF
TRBV10-3 | CAIRRQGGYNSPLHF
TRBV25-1 | CASNGVETQYF
TRBV2 | CASSLETGEIGYEQYF
TRBV12-3/TRBV12-4 | CARSSRLHAETQYF
TRBV7-2 | CASSTHRNNEQFF